This T cell receptor beta chain was sequenced in a study of CD8+ T cells in alopecia areata (dated by TCRdb to about 2018). Describing the broader study: The treated patients, all with moderate-to-severe alopecia areata, were enrolled in an open-label pilot trial of oral tofacitinib given at 5 to 10 mg twice daily. Tofacitinib-treated patients had biopsies at baseline and at 4 and 24 weeks of treatment, with a later scalp biopsy in several patients. To study T cell clonal expansion in alopecia areata, the researchers applied high-throughput TCRbeta sequencing to both the C3H/HeJ mouse model and human patients. immunoSEQ multiplex PCR using 35 Vbeta forward primers and 13 Jbeta reverse primers was used to amplify TCRbeta CDR3 regions. Scalp tissue and sorted CD4+ and CD8+ peripheral blood T cells from patchy and totalis/universalis alopecia areata patients and from healthy controls were covered by human TCRbeta sequencing. Disease severity in treated patients was measured with the SALT score, which quantifies the percentage of affected scalp surface area. Tofacitinib was given for 6 to 18 months, followed by 6 months of follow-up off drug to assess delayed response and recurrence. Scalp clonality was compared among normal scalp (n=4), patchy alopecia areata scalp (n=8), and alopecia totalis/universalis scalp (n=8). RNA was obtained with the PAXgene miRNA kit for fixed scalp, the miRNeasy kit for PBMCs, and the RNeasy kit for mouse skin.

The CDR3, cysteine through phenylalanine, is 18 amino acids long. Just CDR3 DNA is preserved here, 54 bases in frame from base 1. V is pruned by 4 bases and J by 5 bases, leaving 14 bases of the junction without a gene match. CDR1 LGHNA and CDR2 YNFKEQ were looked up in the germline V gene. In light of the paper, this sample's time point label describes: less than five weeks on oral tofacitinib. Read against the paper, the sample's treatment or condition label means: oral pan-JAK inhibitor, 5-10 mg twice daily. Peripheral blood and lesional scalp punch biopsies were obtained from patients with alopecia areata. PBMCs were separated by density centrifugation and stained for CD3, CD4 and CD8, after which CD4+ and CD8+ T cells were sorted on a FACSAria. Turning to this clone: No antigen is known for it. Nothing much larger sits one base from this clone, and base qualities are not available.

The library was obtained by the immunoSEQ multiplex PCR assay. For TCR sequencing, RNA was extracted from every sample and reverse transcribed into cDNA to serve as template. First-strand cDNA was synthesized using SuperScript III with a 2:1 mix of oligo-dT and random hexamers. A synthetic immune receptor repertoire was used to measure amplification bias, and any remaining bias was corrected computationally. On the study's bioinformatics: Raw reads were preprocessed for error removal, and CDR3 was defined according to IMGT conventions as running from the conserved cysteine to phenylalanine. Clonality was computed as 1 minus the Shannon entropy, with the entropy normalized by log2 of the number of productive unique TCRs. Scalp TCRbeta sequences were cross-referenced with sorted blood CD4 and CD8 repertoires so that the CD4 or CD8 identity of scalp clones could be inferred. TCRdb provides this immuneACCESS table in a form limited to in-frame rearrangements. Some clones are lacking; in checked studies, under half of them reflect an unresolved V gene, and why the rest are absent is not known. That table supplies the V and J calls and clone size; D and trimming were determined from the DNA. This sample lists 120,000 to 150,000 clones; roughly four fifths were detected once. Together, the top ten hold around a quarter of the sample.

What the research found in general, with its limitations: Compared with mice, TCR sequences shared between patients were less clear, possibly partly because of HLA diversity across the patient population. Unlike mouse skin, which is dominated by gammadelta T cells, normal human skin has resident alphabeta T cells that are also sequenced, and this complicates analysis of the scalp TCR repertoire. Because the treated cohort was small and included a single nonresponder, larger studies are needed to assess links between baseline CD8+ expansion and response. Scalp clonality and the number of expanded CD8+ clones among the top 100 scalp clones were significantly decreased by tofacitinib. During tofacitinib treatment, many expanded lesional clones stuck around in both scalp and blood, and this persistence may partly explain why relapse happens after treatment is stopped. Lesional scalp, especially in alopecia totalis/universalis, showed higher clonality and more expanded CD8+ clones than normal scalp, suggesting antigenic drive.

The sequenced sample was CD8+ T cells sorted from blood, obtained at week 4, from a patient treated with tofacitinib. Rearrangement joined TRBV4-2 to TRBJ1-1, with 12 bases matching TRBD1. The receptor was derived from a human donor with alopecia areata. The DNA reads TGTGCCAGCAGCCTTTATCCCGGGACAGGGGGCAGGGAGACTGAAGCTTTCTTT. This codes for CASSLYPGTGGRETEAFF.